Following are 29 T cell receptor beta chains from one sample sequenced in a study of response to subunit inactivated influenza vaccine. Using its own MiXCR run on the RT-PCR reads, TCRdb lists one record per CDR3 protein. The sample has under 800,000 distinct CDR3 sequences, about 15% seen once. The sample in question was PBMCs from blood, obtained about 14 days before vaccination. The origin of the receptors is a man in his fifties who received an inactivated influenza vaccine.

The chain combines TRBV11-2 with TRBJ2-7; either TRBD1 or TRBD2 may supply D (5 bases each). Germline CDR1 reads SGHAT; CDR2 reads FQNNGV. The CDR3 length is 14 residues. V was trimmed by 1 base and J by 6 bases, leaving 13 bases between them. CDR3: CASSLGWGYGEQYF. The CDR3 DNA is TGTGCCAGCAGCTTAGGGTGGGGGTATGGCGAGCAGTACTTC.

The genes are TRBV14 and TRBJ2-1; 9 nucleotides agree with TRBD2. V shed 5 bases and J 9 bases; nucleotides not matched to a gene: 11. Looked up from germline, CDR1 is SGHDN and CDR2 is FVKESK. The CDR3 length is 15 residues. The CDR3 reads CASSYGGRVVPEQFF. CDR3 DNA: TGTGCCAGCAGCTACGGCGGGAGGGTTGTCCCTGAGCAGTTCTTC.

This clonotype was seen repeatedly, ten times or more. The chain employs TRBV2 and TRBJ2-7; no clear D. Germline V CDR1 and CDR2: SNHLY, FYNNEI. The CDR3 covers 12 residues. V was clipped by 4 bases and J by 2 bases, with 6 bases between them. As DNA, the CDR3 is TGTGCCAGCAGTGTCGGACCCTACGAGCAGTACTTC. Amino acid sequence: CASSVGPYEQYF.

V usage is TRBV5-6 and J usage is TRBJ2-6; possibly TRBD2 for D (5 bases). Germline V gene lookup returns CDR1 SGHDT and CDR2 YYEEEE. This CDR3 spans 16 amino acids. The ends were cut back, 0 bases at V and 3 bases at J, with 10 bases in the middle. Written as DNA, the CDR3 is TGTGCCAGCAGCTTGGAGAGGGTCCATGGGGCCAACGTCCTGACTTTC. It specifies CASSLERVHGANVLTF. The variable domain in full, completed from reference TRBV5-6 and TRBJ2-6, reads DAGVTQSPTHLIKTRGQQVTLRCSPKSGHDTVSWYQQALGQGPQFIFQYYEEEERQRGNFPDRFSGHQFPNYSSELNVNALLLGDSALYLCASSLERVHGANVLTFGAGSRLTVL.

This clonotype appeared a few times. V gene TRBV16 combines with J gene TRBJ2-7; TRBD1 aligns across 7 bases. Per the germline V gene, CDR1 is KGHSY and CDR2 is FQNENV. The CDR3 is 15 amino acids. The V and J ends lost 0 bases and 3 bases, in that order; junction bases with no gene match: 5. CDR3 region: CASSQSPGQIYEQYF. In DNA form, the CDR3 reads TGTGCCAGCAGCCAATCCCCGGGACAGATCTACGAGCAGTACTTC. Combining the CDR3 with reference TRBV16 and TRBJ2-7 gives the whole variable domain GEEVAQTPKHLVRGEGQKAKLYCAPIKGHSYVFWYQQVLKNEFKFLISFQNENVFDETGMPKERFSAKCLPNSPCSLEIQATKLEDSAVYFCASSQSPGQIYEQYFGPGTRLTVT.

The chain uses TRBV15 and TRBJ2-6; 14 bases map to TRBD2. This CDR3 is 21 amino acids long. Germline lookup yields CDR1 LNHNV and CDR2 YYDKDF (reference sequence). The V and J ends lost 6 bases and 0 bases, in that order; junction bases with no gene match: 13. DNA of the CDR3: TGTGCCACCAGTATGCAACGGCCGGGACTAGCGGGAGTCTCTGGGGCCAACGTCCTGACTTTC. Amino acid sequence: CATSMQRPGLAGVSGANVLTF.

V usage is TRBV20-1 and J usage is TRBJ2-1; TRBD2 agrees at 7 bases. V dropped 5 bases and J dropped 8; count of bases not matched to a gene: 12. CDR1 and CDR2 from the germline V gene are DFQATT and SNEGSKA (reference sequence). The CDR3 covers 14 residues. CDR3 bases: TGCAGTGCTGGGGCTAGCGGACGGGGGGATGAGCAGTTCTTC. Its protein product is CSAGASGRGDEQFF.

The sample holds a few counts of this clonotype. The genes are TRBV24-1 and TRBJ2-7, with TRBD1 identical over 12 bases. Trimming cost V 3 bases and J 11 bases; bases outside gene matches: 7. The CDR3 is 14 residues long. CDR1 and CDR2 from the germline V gene are KGHDR and SFDVKD. The CDR3 coding sequence is TGTGCCACCAGTGATCCCGGGACAGGGGGCGGAAAGTACTTC. Translated: CATSDPGTGGGKYF.

Concerning this clonotype itself: A much larger clone lies one base from this, so it may be a read error. CDR3 in DNA: TGTGCCAGCAGTTACCAGACTAGCGGGGGGCAAGAGACCCAGTACTTC. Translated, it gives CASSYQTSGGQETQYF. The V and J genes are TRBV6-5 and TRBJ2-5; the match to TRBD2 covers 13 bases. Germline lookup yields CDR1 MNHEY and CDR2 SVGAGI. Losses at the gene ends were 2 bases for V and 2 bases for J; bases not matched to a gene: 2. The length of the CDR3 is 16 residues.

This clonotype was detected a few times. V gene TRBV15 combines with J gene TRBJ2-7; D unclear. Germline CDR1 reads LNHNV; CDR2 reads YYDKDF (reference sequence). V was trimmed by 0 bases and J by 5 bases, leaving 5 bases between them. The CDR3 consists of 12 residues. CDR3 amino acids: CATSRDHDEQYF. In nucleotides, the CDR3 is TGTGCCACCAGCAGAGATCATGACGAGCAGTACTTC.

The V call is TRBV28, the J call TRBJ2-2, with D maybe TRBD2 (5 bases). From germline, CDR1 is MDHEN and CDR2 SYDVKM. Trimming removed 7 bases from V and 4 bases from J, with 7 bases in between. The CDR3 sequence is 12 residues long. CDR3 region: CASKRPTGELFF. As DNA, the CDR3 is TGTGCCAGCAAGCGGCCCACCGGGGAGCTGTTTTTT. Supplemented by reference TRBV28 and TRBJ2-2, the full variable domain reads DVKVTQSSRYLVKRTGEKVFLECVQDMDHENMFWYRQDPGLGLRLIYFSYDVKMKEKGDIPEGYSVSREKKERFSLILESASTNQTSMYLCASKRPTGELFFGEGSRLTVL.

The V gene is TRBV9, the J gene TRBJ1-1; possible D gene TRBD1, 5 bases. The CDR3 is 14 amino acids. Germline assignment: CDR1 SGDLS and CDR2 YYNGEE. Trimming shortened V by 0 bases and J by 3 bases, and 9 bases separated the two germline ends. Here the CDR3 DNA reads TGTGCCAGCAGCGTAGCGGCGGGGGACACTGAAGCTTTCTTT. This gives the protein CASSVAAGDTEAFF.

The CDR3 loop is CSARLDNEQFF. CDR3 DNA: TGCAGTGCTAGACTAGACAATGAGCAGTTCTTC. V gene TRBV20-1 combines with J gene TRBJ2-1; D unresolved. Germline V lookup: CDR1 DFQATT, CDR2 SNEGSKA (reference sequence). V lost 2 bases to trimming and J lost 5 bases, with 4 bases between them. The CDR3 is 11 amino acids.

The CDR3 coding sequence is TGTGCCAGCAGTTGGCTAGCGGTACCGTTGCCCTACAATGAGCAGTTCTTC. Its translation: CASSWLAVPLPYNEQFF. The chain joins TRBV6-5 to TRBJ2-1; 7 bases match TRBD2. This CDR3 region has 17 residues. Germline loops: CDR1 MNHEY, CDR2 SVGAGI. The ends lost 4 bases at V and 2 bases at J; junction bases unmatched: 11.

The genes are TRBV5-1 and TRBJ2-2, with 8 bases fitting TRBD1. The CDR3 runs to 13 residues. V shed 7 bases, J shed 7 bases, and the junction held 6 bases outside the gene matches. Germline V gene data show CDR1 as SGHRS and CDR2 as YFSETQ. This CDR3 is CASRTGPGGELFF. CDR3 DNA: TGCGCCAGCCGGACAGGGCCGGGCGGGGAGCTGTTTTTT.

The CDR3 sequence is CASSISSAADTQYF. The CDR3 DNA reads as TGTGCCAGCTCAATTTCAAGCGCGGCAGATACGCAGTATTTT. The chain has TRBV18 and TRBJ2-3, with D uncertain. The CDR3 has 14 amino acids. Trimming stripped 5 bases from V and 4 bases from J, with 13 bases between. Looked up from germline, CDR1 is KGHSH and CDR2 is LQKENI.

In this sample, this clonotype turned up many times. The chain joins TRBV6-6 to TRBJ2-1, with a weak D call TRBD2 (6 bases). The germline V gene encodes CDR1 MNHNY and CDR2 SVGAGI (reference sequence). With 8 bases removed from V and 3 bases from J, the gap between germline ends came to 11 bases. CDR3 length: 13 amino acids. CDR3 sequence: CASSDGSYNEQFF. Here the CDR3 DNA reads TGTGCCAGCTCCGACGGGAGCTACAATGAGCAGTTCTTC.

The genes are TRBV4-1 and TRBJ2-7; D is possibly TRBD1 (6 bases). The CDR3 length is 15 residues. CDR1 is MGHRA and CDR2 is YSYEKL in the germline V gene. V gave up 3 bases and J gave up 4 bases, with 16 bases separating them. The CDR3: CASSQSQQGPYEQYF. In DNA form, the CDR3 reads TGCGCCAGCAGCCAGTCGCAACAGGGTCCTTACGAGCAGTACTTC.

This clonotype was recorded a few times. This chain joins TRBV12-3 or TRBV12-4 and TRBJ2-7, with a tentative D call TRBD2 (7 bases). The V end was cut by 7 bases, the J end by 4 bases, with 17 bases between. There are 14 residues in the CDR3. The CDR3 here is CASNPGGGEYEQYF. CDR3 DNA sequence: TGTGCCAGCAACCCGGGGGGCGGGGAATACGAGCAGTACTTC.

This clonotype appeared a few times. The chain recombines TRBV7-9 with TRBJ1-3; no reliable D call. The CDR3 is made up of 16 amino acids. Germline assignment: CDR1 SEHNR and CDR2 FQNEAQ (reference sequence). Trimming removed 6 bases from V and 0 bases from J, with 15 bases in between. CDR3 residues: CASSWISGSSGNTIYF. CDR3 DNA: TGTGCCAGCAGTTGGATTTCCGGGAGCTCTGGAAACACCATATATTTT.

This clonotype has more than one count but fewer than ten. The V gene is TRBV9, the J gene TRBJ2-6, with D tentatively TRBD2 (5 bases). Trimming pared 4 bases from V and 0 bases from J, leaving 17 bases between. CDR1 is SGDLS, CDR2 YYNGEE, per germline. CDR3 length equals 18 residues. The chain's CDR3 is CASSPSAGLISGANVLTF. The DNA of the CDR3 is TGTGCCAGCAGCCCCTCGGCGGGTTTGATCTCTGGGGCCAACGTCCTGACTTTC. Complete variable domain (other parts from reference TRBV9 and TRBJ2-6): DSGVTQTPKHLITATGQRVTLRCSPRSGDLSVYWYQQSLDQGLQFLIQYYNGEERAKGNILERFSAQQFPDLHSELNLSSLELGDSALYFCASSPSAGLISGANVLTFGAGSRLTVL.

The V and J genes are TRBV7-8 and TRBJ2-1; D perhaps matches TRBD1 (5 bases). CDR1 and CDR2 (germline): SGHVS, FQNEAQ. CDR3 size: 12 residues. Trimming pared 1 base from V and 15 bases from J, leaving 13 bases between. In nucleotides, the CDR3 is TGTGCCAGCAGCTTAGTCCAGGGTTGGTCGTTCTTC. Protein: CASSLVQGWSFF.

The chain is built from TRBV29-1 and TRBJ2-7, with TRBD1 matching over 8 bases. CDR1 SQVTM and CDR2 ANQGSEA come from the germline V gene. The CDR3 covers 13 residues. The trim removed 6 bases at V and 2 bases at J, leaving 6 bases unmatched. The CDR3 region is CSVSPGQAYEQYF. CDR3 in DNA: TGCAGCGTGTCGCCGGGACAGGCCTACGAGCAGTACTTC.

Comment on this clonotype: This clone may be a read error of a much larger clone one base away. The chain joins TRBV7-2 to TRBJ1-2; 7 positions match TRBD1. The CDR3 loop spans 13 amino acids. V lost 0 bases to trimming and J lost 7 bases; unmatched junction nucleotides: 2. Germline V lookup: CDR1 SGHTA, CDR2 FQGNSA. CDR3 sequence reads: CASSLAGGAGYTF. In nucleotides, the CDR3 is TGTGCCAGCAGCTTAGCAGGGGGCGCTGGCTACACCTTC.

V and J are TRBV7-2 and TRBJ2-3; 8 nucleotides line up with TRBD2. This CDR3 region has 16 residues. Germline CDR1 and CDR2: SGHTA and FQGNSA. J was trimmed by 6 bases and V by 1 base; bases with no gene match: 9. The CDR3 nucleotides read TGTGCCAGCAGCTTAGGGGGAGCGGGAGTTAGGGATACGCAGTATTTT. Translated, it gives CASSLGGAGVRDTQYF. The full variable domain, its missing parts supplied by reference TRBV7-2 and TRBJ2-3, is GAGVSQSPSNKVTEKGKDVELRCDPISGHTALYWYRQSLGQGLEFLIYFQGNSAPDKSGLPSDRFSAERTGGSVSTLTIQRTQQEDSAVYLCASSLGGAGVRDTQYFGPGTRLTVL.

The chain couples TRBV5-1 to TRBJ2-7; weak D call: TRBD1 (5 bases). The CDR3 loop spans 15 amino acids. Germline V gene data show CDR1 as SGHRS and CDR2 as YFSETQ. The V and J ends lost 0 bases and 3 bases respectively, with 13 bases between them. CDR3 DNA sequence: TGCGCCAGCAGCTTGGGTTCCGGACACCTCTACGAGCAGTACTTC. It yields the protein CASSLGSGHLYEQYF.

The chain joins TRBV5-1 to TRBJ2-2; TRBD1 matches at 10 bases. Germline V lookup: CDR1 SGHRS, CDR2 YFSETQ. The CDR3 length is 16 residues. With 0 bases clipped from V and 6 bases from J, the junction kept 5 bases outside the gene matches. CDR3 in amino acids: CASSLVGQGGAGELFF. The DNA of the CDR3 is TGCGCCAGCAGCTTGGTCGGACAGGGGGGCGCCGGGGAGCTGTTTTTT.

This clonotype appeared a few times. The rearrangement uses TRBV6-2 or TRBV6-3 and TRBJ1-3; D ambiguous. CDR3 size: 14 residues. Germline CDR1 and CDR2: MNHEY and SVGEGT. V was shortened by 8 bases and J by 0 bases, with 11 bases between the two germline ends. The chain's CDR3 is CASGSQFSGNTIYF. CDR3 nucleotide sequence: TGTGCCAGCGGGTCGCAGTTCTCTGGAAACACCATATATTTT.

In its sample, this clonotype was seen a few times. The V call is TRBV12-3 or TRBV12-4, the J call TRBJ1-5; D remains ambiguous. This CDR3 contains 14 residues. V was cut by 5 bases and J by 7 bases, with 15 bases left in between. The CDR3 region has the DNA TGTGCCAGCAGTACCCTTGGGGTTGGGCAGCCCCAGCATTTT. Translated, it gives CASSTLGVGQPQHF.